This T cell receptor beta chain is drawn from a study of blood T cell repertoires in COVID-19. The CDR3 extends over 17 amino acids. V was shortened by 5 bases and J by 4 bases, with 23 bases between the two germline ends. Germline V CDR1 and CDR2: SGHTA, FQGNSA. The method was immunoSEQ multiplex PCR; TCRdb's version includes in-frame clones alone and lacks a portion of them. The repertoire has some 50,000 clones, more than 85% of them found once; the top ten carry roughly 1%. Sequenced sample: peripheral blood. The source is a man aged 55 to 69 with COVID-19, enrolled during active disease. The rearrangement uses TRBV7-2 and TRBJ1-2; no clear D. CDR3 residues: CASSTGKSHVTGYGYTF. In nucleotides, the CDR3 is TGTGCCAGCAGCACGGGAAAGAGTCATGTTACTGGCTATGGCTACACCTTC.